This TCR beta chain was identified during a study of molecular identifiers for immune sequencing clone quantification. Whole-study results and caveats: Effector cells had over 99% of their molecules in clones above 20 RNA copies, while naive cells had under 1%. Spiked Jurkat TCR RNA from one cell was reportedly detectable among approximately 1 million naive cells.

Of note for this clonotype: Its antigen is as yet unknown.

This CDR3 region has 15 residues. The germline V gene has CDR1 MNHNS and CDR2 SASEGT. The V segment lost 8 bases and the J segment 0 bases; nucleotides outside the gene matches: 6. Input for naive CD8 libraries was 20,000 to 1,000,000 sorted cells; the RNA fraction used was 10%, 30% or 50%. Sorting recovered naive CD8 T cells on a CD8+CD4-CCR7+CD45RA+ profile. TCRdb called the PCR reads again in MiXCR, with one record for every CDR3 protein. Counted here are some 590,000 distinct CDR3 sequences, about 25% occurring once; the ten biggest clones make up approximately 0.75%. The sequence was obtained from a human donor in good health. Some libraries in this study had Jurkat cell RNA spiked in. The specimen sequenced was naive CD8+ T cells from blood, with Jurkat cell RNA spiked in. The sample's subset: FACS-sorted CD8+CD4-CCR7+CD45RA+ naive T cells. The chain combines TRBV6-1 with TRBJ2-3; the match to TRBD1 covers 9 bases. CDR3 DNA sequence: TGTGCCAGCGGCGCACAGGGGGCGAGCACAGATACGCAGTATTTT. This translates into CASGAQGASTDTQYF.